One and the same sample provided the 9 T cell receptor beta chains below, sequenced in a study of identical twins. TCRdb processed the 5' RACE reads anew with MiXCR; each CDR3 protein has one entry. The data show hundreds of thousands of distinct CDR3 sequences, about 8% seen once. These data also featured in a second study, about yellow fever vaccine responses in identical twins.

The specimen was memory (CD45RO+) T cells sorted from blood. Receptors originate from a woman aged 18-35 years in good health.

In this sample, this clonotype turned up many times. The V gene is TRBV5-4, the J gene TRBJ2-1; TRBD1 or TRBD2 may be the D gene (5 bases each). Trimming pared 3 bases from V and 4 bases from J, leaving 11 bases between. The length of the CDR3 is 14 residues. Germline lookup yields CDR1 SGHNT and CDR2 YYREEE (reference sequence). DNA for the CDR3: TGTGCCAGCAGCTCCAGTGGGGGATACAATGAGCAGTTCTTC. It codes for CASSSSGGYNEQFF.

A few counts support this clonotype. The CDR3 reads CASKPGGALYEQYV. The DNA of the CDR3 is TGTGCCAGCAAGCCAGGCGGCGCGTTATACGAGCAGTACGTC. The chain joins TRBV27 to TRBJ2-7; D unresolved. The V end lost 7 bases, the J end lost 4 bases, and 17 bases lay between the germline ends. The CDR3 consists of 14 residues. Germline CDR1 reads MNHEY; CDR2 reads SMNVEV (reference sequence).

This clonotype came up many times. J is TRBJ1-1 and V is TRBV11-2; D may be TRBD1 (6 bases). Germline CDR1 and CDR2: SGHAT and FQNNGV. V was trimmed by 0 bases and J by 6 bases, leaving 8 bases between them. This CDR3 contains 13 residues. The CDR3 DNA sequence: TGTGCCAGCAGCTTAGACAGGGGCCCTGAAGCTTTCTTT. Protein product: CASSLDRGPEAFF.

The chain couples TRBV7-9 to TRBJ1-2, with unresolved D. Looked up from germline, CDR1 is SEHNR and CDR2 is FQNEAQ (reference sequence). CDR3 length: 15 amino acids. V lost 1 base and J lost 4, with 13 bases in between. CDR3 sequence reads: CASSLGSGVVYGYTF. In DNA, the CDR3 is TGTGCCAGCAGCTTAGGCTCTGGGGTCGTCTATGGCTACACCTTC.

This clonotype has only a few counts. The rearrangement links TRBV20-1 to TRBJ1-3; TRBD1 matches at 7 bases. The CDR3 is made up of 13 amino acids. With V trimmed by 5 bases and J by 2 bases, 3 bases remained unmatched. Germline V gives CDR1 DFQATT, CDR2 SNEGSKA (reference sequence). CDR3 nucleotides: TGCAGTGCTTCGACAGGGCCTGGAAACACCATATATTTT. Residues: CSASTGPGNTIYF.

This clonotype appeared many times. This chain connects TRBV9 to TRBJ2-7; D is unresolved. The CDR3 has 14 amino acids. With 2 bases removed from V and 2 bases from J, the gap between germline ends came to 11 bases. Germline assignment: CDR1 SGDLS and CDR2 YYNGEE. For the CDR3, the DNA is TGTGCCAGCAGCGTGCAGACACAACCCTACGAGCAGTACGTC. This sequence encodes CASSVQTQPYEQYV.

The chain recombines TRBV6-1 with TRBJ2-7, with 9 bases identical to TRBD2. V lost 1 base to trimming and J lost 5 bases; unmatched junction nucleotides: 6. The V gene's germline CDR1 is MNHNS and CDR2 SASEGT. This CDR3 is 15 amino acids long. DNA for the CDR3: TGTGCCAGCAGTGAAGGAGCGGGGGGATCCCACGAGCAGTACGTC. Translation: CASSEGAGGSHEQYV.

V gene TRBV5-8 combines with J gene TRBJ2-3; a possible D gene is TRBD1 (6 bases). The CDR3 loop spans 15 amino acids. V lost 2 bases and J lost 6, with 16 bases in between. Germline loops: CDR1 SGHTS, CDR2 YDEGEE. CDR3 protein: CASSFVGALGDTQYF. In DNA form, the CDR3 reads TGTGCCAGCAGCTTTGTGGGGGCGTTGGGGGATACGCAGTATTTT.

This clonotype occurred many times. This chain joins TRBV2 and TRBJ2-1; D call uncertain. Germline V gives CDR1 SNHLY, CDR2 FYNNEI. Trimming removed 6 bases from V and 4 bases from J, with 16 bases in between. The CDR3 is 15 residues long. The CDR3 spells CASSIEGSSYNEQFF. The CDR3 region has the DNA TGTGCCAGCAGCATAGAAGGATCCAGTTACAATGAGCAGTTCTTC.